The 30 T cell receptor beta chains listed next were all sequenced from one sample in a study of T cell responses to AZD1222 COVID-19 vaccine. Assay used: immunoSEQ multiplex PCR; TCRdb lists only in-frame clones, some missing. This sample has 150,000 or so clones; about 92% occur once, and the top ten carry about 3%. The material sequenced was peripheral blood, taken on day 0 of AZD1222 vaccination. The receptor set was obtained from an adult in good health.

CDR3 loop: CASMPRDRGNEQFF. CDR3 DNA sequence: TGTGCCAGCATGCCCCGGGACAGGGGCAATGAGCAGTTCTTC. The V gene is TRBV6-5, the J gene TRBJ2-1; 10 bases match TRBD1. This CDR3 contains 14 residues. J gave up 6 bases and V 7 bases, and 6 bases lay outside the gene matches. CDR1 is MNHEY and CDR2 is SVGAGI in the germline V gene.

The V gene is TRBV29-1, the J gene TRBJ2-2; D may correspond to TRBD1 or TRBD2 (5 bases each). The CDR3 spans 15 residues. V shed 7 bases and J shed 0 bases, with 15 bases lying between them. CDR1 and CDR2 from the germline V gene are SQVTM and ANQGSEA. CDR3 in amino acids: CSADGTGPNTGELFF. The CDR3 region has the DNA TGCAGCGCCGACGGGACGGGGCCGAACACCGGGGAGCTGTTTTTT.

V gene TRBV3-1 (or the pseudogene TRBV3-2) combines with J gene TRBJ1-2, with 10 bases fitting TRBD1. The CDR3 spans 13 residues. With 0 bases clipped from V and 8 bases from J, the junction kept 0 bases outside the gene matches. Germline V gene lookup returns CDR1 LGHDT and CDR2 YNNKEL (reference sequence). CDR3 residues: CASSQETGGGYTF. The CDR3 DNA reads TGTGCCAGCAGCCAAGAGACAGGGGGCGGCTACACCTTC.

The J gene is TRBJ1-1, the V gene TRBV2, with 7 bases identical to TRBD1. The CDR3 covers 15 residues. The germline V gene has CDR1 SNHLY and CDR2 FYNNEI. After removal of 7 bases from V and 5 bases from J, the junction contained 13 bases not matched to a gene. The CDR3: CASTPTTGTGTEAFF. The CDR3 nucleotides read TGTGCCAGCACCCCGACGACAGGGACGGGGACTGAAGCTTTCTTT.

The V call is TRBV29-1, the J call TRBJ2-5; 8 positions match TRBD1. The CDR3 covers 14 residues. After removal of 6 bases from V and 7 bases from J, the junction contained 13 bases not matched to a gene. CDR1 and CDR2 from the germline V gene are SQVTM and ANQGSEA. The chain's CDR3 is CSVGQGRGAGTQYF. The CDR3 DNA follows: TGCAGCGTAGGACAGGGCCGCGGGGCGGGGACCCAGTACTTC. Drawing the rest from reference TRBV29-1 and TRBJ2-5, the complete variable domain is SAVISQKPSRDICQRGTSLTIQCQVDSQVTMMFWYRQQPGQSLTLIATANQGSEATYESGFVIDKFPISRPNLTFSTLTVSNMSPEDSSIYLCSVGQGRGAGTQYFGPGTRLLVL.

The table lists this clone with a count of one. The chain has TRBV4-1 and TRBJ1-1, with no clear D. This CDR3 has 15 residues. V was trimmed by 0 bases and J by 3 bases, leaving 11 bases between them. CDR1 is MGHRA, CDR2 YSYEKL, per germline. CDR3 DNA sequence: TGCGCCAGCAGCCAAGATTTTGTGTCTTACACTGAAGCTTTCTTT. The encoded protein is CASSQDFVSYTEAFF.

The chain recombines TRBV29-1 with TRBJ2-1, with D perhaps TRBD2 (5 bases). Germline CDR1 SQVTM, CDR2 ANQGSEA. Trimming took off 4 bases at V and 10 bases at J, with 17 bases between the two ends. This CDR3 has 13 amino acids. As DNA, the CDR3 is TGCAGCGTTGTCTCCGGACTGTCCTTCGAGCAGTTCTTC. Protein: CSVVSGLSFEQFF.

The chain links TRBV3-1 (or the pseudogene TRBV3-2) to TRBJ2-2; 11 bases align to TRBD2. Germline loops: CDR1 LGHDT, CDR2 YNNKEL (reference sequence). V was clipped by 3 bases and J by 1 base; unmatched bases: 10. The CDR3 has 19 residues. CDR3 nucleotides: TGTGCCAGCAGCCACCTAGGGGTAGGACTAGCGGGGAACACCGGGGAGCTGTTTTTT. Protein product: CASSHLGVGLAGNTGELFF.

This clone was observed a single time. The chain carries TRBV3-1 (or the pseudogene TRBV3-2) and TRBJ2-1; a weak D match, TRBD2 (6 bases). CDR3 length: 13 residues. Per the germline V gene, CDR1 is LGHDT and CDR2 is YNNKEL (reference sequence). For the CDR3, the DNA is TGTGCAGTCTCGGGCTCGGGGGACAATGAGCAGTTCTTC. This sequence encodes CAVSGSGDNEQFF.

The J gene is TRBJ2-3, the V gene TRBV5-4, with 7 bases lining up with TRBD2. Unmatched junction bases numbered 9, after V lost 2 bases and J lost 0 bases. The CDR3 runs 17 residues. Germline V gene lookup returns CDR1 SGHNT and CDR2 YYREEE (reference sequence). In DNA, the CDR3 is TGTGCCAGCAGCTTCCGTTCGGGACTAACGAGCACAGATACGCAGTATTTT. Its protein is CASSFRSGLTSTDTQYF.

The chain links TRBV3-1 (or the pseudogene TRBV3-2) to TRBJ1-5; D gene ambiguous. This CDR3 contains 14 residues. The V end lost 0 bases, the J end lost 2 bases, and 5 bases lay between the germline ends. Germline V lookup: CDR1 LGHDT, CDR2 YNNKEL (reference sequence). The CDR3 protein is CASSQDPGNQPQHF. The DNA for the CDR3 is TGTGCCAGCAGCCAAGATCCAGGCAATCAGCCCCAGCATTTT.

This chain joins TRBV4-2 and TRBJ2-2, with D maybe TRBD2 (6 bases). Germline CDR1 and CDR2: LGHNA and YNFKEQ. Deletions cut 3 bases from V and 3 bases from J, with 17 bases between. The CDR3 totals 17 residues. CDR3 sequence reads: CASSHLKQGGDTGELFF. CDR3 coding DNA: TGTGCCAGCAGCCATCTGAAGCAGGGCGGGGACACCGGGGAGCTGTTTTTT.

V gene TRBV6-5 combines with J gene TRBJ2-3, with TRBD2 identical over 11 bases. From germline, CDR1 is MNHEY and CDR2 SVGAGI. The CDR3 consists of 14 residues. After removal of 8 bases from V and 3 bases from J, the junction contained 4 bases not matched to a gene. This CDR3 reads CASWGLAATDTQYF. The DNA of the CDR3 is TGTGCCAGCTGGGGACTAGCGGCAACAGATACGCAGTATTTT.

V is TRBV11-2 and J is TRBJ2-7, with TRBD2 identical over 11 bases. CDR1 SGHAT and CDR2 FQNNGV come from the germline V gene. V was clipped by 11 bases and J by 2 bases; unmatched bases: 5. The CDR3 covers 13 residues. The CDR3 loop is CASSGLAAYEQYF. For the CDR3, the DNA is TGTGCCTCCTCGGGACTAGCGGCCTACGAGCAGTACTTC.

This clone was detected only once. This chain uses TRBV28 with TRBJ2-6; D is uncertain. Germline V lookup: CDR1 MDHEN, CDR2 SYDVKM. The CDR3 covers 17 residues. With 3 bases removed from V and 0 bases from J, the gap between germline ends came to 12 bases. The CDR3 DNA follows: TGTGCCAGCAGTTTCATGATGCCCATCTCTGGGGCCAACGTCCTGACTTTC. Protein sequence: CASSFMMPISGANVLTF.

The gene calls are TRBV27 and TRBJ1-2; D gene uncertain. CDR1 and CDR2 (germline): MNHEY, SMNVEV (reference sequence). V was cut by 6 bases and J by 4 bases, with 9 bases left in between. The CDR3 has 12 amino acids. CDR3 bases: TGTGCCAGCAGGGAGGAAGGCTATGGCTACACCTTC. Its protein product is CASREEGYGYTF.

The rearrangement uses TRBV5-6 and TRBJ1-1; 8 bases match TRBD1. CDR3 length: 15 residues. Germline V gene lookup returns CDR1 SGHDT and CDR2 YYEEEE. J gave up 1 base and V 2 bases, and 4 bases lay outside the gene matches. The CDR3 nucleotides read TGTGCCAGCAGCTTAACCGGGACAGGGAACACTGAAGCTTTCTTT. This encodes CASSLTGTGNTEAFF.

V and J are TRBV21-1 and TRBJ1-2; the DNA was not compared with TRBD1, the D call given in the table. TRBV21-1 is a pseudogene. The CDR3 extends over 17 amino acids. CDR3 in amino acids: CASSKVKVRGSGYGYTF. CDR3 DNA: TGTGCCAGCAGCAAAGTCAAAGTTAGGGGGAGCGGCTATGGCTACACCTTC.

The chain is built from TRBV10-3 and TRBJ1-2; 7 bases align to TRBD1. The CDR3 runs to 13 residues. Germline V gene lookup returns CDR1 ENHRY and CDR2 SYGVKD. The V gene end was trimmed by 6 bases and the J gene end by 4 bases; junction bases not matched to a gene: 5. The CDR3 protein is CAIRETGIYGYTF. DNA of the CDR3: TGTGCCATCAGGGAGACAGGGATCTATGGCTACACCTTC.

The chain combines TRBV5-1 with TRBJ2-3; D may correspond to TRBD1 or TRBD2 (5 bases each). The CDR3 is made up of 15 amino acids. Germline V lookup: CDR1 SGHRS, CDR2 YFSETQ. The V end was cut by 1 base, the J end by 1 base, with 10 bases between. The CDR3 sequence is CASSLRGHGTDTQYF. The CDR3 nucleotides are TGCGCCAGCAGCTTGCGGGGCCACGGCACAGATACGCAGTATTTT.

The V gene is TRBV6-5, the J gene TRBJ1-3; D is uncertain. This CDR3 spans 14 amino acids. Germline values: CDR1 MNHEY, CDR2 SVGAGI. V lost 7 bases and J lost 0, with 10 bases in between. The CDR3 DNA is TGTGCCAGCAAGATGACAATCTCTGGAAACACCATATATTTT. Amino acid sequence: CASKMTISGNTIYF.

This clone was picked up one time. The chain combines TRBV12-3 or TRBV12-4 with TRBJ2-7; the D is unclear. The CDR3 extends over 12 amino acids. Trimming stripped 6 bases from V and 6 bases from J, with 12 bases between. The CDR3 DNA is TGTGCCAGCAGCGCCCACCCCCTCGAGCAGTACTTC. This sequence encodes CASSAHPLEQYF.

Written as DNA, the CDR3 is TGTGCCAGCACCAGCTACGGGACCGCTCTTACCGGGGAGCTGTTTTTT. This gives the protein CASTSYGTALTGELFF. The chain couples TRBV19 to TRBJ2-2; TRBD1 or TRBD2 may be the D gene (5 bases each). Germline V CDR1 and CDR2: LNHDA, SQIVND (reference sequence). There are 16 residues in the CDR3. V was shortened by 9 bases and J by 5 bases, with 22 bases between the two germline ends.

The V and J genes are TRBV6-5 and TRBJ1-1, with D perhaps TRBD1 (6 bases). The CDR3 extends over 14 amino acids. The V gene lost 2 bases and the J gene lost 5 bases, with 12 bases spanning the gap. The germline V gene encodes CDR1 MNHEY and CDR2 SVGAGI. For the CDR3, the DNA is TGTGCCAGCAGTTACGGGGGCCCGGGTACTGAAGCTTTCTTT. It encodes CASSYGGPGTEAFF.

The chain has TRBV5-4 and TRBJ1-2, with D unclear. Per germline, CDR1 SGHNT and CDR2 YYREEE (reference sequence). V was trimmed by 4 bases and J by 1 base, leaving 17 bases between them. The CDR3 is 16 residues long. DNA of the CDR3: TGTGCCAGCAGCCCTGGACCGAACCCAATTAACTATGGCTACACCTTC. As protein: CASSPGPNPINYGYTF. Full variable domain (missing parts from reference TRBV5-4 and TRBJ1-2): ETGVTQSPTHLIKTRGQQVTLRCSSQSGHNTVSWYQQALGQGPQFIFQYYREEENGRGNFPPRFSGLQFPNYSSELNVNALELDDSALYLCASSPGPNPINYGYTFGSGTRLTVV.

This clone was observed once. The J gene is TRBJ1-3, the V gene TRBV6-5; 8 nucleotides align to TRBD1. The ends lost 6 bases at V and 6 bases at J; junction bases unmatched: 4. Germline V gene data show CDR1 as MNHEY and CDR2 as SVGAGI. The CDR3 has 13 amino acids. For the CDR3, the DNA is TGTGCCAGCAGGGACAGGGTTGAAAACACCATATATTTT. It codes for CASRDRVENTIYF.

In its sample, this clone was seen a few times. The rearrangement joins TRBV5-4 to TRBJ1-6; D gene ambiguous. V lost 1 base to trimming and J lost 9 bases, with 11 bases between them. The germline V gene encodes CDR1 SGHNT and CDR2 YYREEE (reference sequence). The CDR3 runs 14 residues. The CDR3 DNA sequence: TGTGCCAGCAGCTTGAGGGCGGTGGGTTCACCCCTCCACTTT. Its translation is CASSLRAVGSPLHF.

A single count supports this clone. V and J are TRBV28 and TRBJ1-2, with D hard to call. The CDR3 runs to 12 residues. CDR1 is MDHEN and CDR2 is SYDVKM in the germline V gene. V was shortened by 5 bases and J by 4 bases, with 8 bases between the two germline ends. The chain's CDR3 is CASSLQSYGYTF. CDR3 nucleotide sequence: TGTGCCAGCAGTCTGCAGTCCTATGGCTACACCTTC.

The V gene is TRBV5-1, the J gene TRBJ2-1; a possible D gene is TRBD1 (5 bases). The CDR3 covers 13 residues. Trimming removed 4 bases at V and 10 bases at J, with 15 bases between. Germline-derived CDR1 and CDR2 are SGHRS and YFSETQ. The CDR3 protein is CASSHRLNNEQFF. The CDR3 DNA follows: TGCGCCAGCAGCCACAGGTTGAATAACGAGCAGTTCTTC.

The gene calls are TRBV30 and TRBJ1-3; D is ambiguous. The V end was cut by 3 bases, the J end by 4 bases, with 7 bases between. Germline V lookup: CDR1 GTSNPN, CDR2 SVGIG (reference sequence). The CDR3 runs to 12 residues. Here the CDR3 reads CAWRVGGNTIYF. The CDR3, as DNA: TGTGCCTGGAGGGTCGGGGGAAACACCATATATTTT. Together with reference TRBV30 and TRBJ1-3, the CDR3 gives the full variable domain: SQTIHQWPATLVQPVGSPLSLECTVEGTSNPNLYWYRQAAGRGLQLLFYSVGIGQISSEVPQNLSASRPQDRQFILSSKKLLLSDSGFYLCAWRVGGNTIYFGEGSWLTVV.